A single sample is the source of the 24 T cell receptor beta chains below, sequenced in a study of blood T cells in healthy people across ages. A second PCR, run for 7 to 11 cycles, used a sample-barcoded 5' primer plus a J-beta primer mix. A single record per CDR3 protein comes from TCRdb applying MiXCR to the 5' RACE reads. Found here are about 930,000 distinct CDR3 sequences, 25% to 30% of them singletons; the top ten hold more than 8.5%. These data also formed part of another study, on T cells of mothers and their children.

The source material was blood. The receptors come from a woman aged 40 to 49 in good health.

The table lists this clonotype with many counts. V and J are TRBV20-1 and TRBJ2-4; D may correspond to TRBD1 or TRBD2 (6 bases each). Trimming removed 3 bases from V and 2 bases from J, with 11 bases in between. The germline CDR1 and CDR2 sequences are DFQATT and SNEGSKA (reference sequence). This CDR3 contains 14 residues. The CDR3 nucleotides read TGCAGTGCTAGCGGGGGCGCTCCCAAAAACATTCAGTACTTC. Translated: CSASGGAPKNIQYF.

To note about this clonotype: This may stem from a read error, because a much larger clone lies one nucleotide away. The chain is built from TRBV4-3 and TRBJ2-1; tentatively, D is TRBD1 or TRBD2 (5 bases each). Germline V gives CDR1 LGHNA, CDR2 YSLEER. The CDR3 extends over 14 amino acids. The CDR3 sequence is CASSQPGTHNEHFF. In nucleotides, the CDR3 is TGCGCCAGCAGCCAGCCCGGGACCCACAATGAGCACTTCTTC.

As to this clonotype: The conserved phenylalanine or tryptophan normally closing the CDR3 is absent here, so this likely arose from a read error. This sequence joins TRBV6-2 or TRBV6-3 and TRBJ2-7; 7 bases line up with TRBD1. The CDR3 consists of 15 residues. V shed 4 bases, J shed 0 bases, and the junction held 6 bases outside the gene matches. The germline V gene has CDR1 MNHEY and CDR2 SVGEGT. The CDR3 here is CASSWDRESSYEQYC. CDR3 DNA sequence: TGTGCCAGCAGTTGGGACAGAGAGAGCTCCTACGAGCAGTACTGC.

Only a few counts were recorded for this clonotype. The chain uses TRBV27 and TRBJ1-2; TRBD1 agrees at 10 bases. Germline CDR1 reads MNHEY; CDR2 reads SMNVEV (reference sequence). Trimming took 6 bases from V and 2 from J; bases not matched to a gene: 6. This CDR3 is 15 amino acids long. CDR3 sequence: CASRSRQGANYGYTF. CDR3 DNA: TGTGCCAGCAGGTCTAGACAGGGGGCAAACTATGGCTACACCTTC.

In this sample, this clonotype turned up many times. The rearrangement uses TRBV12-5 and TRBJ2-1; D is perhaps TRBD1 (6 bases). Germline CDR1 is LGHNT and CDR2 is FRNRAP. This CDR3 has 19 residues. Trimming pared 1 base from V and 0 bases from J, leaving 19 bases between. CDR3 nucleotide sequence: TGTGCTAGTGGTTTGGACAGGGTGAATACTCTAAGCTCCTACAATGAGCAGTTCTTC. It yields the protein CASGLDRVNTLSSYNEQFF.

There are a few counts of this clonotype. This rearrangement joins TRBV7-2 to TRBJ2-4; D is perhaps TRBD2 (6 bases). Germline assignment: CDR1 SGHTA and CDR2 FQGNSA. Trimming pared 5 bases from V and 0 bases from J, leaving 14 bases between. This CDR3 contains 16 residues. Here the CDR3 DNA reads TGTGCCAGCAGCCCCCTATTGGGGGGAGCCAAAAACATTCAGTACTTC. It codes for CASSPLLGGAKNIQYF.

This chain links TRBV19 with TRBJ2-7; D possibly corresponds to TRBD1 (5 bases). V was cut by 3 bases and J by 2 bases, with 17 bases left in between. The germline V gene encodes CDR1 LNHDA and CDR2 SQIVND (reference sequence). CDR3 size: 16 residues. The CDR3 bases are TGTGCCAGTAGTATCTCTAGTAACGACAGAGCCTACGAGCAGTACTTC. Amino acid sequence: CASSISSNDRAYEQYF.

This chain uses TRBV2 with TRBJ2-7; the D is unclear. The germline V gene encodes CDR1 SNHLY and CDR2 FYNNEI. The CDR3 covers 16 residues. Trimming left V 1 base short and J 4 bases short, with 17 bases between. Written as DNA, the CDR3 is TGTGCCAGCAGTGAAGTCCATCCCCGAATCTTTTACGAGCAGTACTTC. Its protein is CASSEVHPRIFYEQYF.

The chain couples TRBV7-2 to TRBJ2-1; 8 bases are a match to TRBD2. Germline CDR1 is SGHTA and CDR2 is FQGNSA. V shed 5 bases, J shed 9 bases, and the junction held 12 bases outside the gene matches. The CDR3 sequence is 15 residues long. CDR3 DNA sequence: TGTGCCAGCAGCGGAAGCGGGGGCCCCTGGGTTGAGCAGTTCTTC. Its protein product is CASSGSGGPWVEQFF.

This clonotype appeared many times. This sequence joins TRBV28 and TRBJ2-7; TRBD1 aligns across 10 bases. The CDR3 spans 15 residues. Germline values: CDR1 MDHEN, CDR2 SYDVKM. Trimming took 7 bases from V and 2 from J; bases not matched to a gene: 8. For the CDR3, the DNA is TGTGCCAGCATACCCGCGGGACAGGGGACCTACGAGCAGTACTTC. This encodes CASIPAGQGTYEQYF. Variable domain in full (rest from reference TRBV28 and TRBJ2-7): DVKVTQSSRYLVKRTGEKVFLECVQDMDHENMFWYRQDPGLGLRLIYFSYDVKMKEKGDIPEGYSVSREKKERFSLILESASTNQTSMYLCASIPAGQGTYEQYFGPGTRLTVT.

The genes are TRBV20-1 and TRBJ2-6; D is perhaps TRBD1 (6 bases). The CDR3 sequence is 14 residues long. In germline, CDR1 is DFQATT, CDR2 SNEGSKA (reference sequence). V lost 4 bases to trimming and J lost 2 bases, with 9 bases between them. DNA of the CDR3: TGCAGTGCTACACGACAGGCTGGGGCCAACGTCCTGACTTTC. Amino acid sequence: CSATRQAGANVLTF.

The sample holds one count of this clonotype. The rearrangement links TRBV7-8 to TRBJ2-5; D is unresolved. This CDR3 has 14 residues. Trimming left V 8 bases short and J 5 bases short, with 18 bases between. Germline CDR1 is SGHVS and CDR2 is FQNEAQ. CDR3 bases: TGTGCCAGCTCGGGCGGCTCGCGCCTGGAGACCCAGTACTTC. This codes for CASSGGSRLETQYF. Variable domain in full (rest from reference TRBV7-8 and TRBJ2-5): GAGVSQSPRYKVAKRGQDVALRCDPISGHVSLFWYQQALGQGPEFLTYFQNEAQLDKSGLPSDRFFAERPEGSVSTLKIQRTQQEDSAVYLCASSGGSRLETQYFGPGTRLLVL.

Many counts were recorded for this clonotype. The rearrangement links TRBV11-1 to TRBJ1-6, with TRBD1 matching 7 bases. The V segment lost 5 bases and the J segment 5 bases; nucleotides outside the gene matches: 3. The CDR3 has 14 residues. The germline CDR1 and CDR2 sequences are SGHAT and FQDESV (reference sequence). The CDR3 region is CASSRTGNNSPLHF. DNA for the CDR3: TGTGCCAGCAGCCGGACAGGCAATAATTCACCCCTCCACTTT.

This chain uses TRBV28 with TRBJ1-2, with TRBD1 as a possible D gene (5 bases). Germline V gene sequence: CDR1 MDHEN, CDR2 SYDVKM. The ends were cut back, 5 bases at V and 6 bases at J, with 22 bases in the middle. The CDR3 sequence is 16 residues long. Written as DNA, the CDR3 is TGTGCCAGCAGTACACCAATGGGACTTGCTCTCCATGGCTACACCTTC. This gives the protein CASSTPMGLALHGYTF.

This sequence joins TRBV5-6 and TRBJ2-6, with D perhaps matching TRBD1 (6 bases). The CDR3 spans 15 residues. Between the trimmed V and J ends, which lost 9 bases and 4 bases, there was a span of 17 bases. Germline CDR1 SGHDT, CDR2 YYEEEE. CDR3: CATQQGTSGANVLTF. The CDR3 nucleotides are TGTGCCACCCAGCAGGGGACCTCCGGGGCCAACGTCCTGACTTTC.

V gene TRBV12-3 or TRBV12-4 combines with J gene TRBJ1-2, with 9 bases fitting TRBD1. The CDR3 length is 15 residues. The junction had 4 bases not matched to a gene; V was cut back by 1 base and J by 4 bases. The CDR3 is CASSLEDRGAYGYTF. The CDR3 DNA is TGTGCCAGCAGTTTAGAAGACAGGGGGGCCTATGGCTACACCTTC.

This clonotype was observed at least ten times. The CDR3 region has the DNA TGTGCCAGCAGCAATCAACCGATCGGGACAGGGGTCTCCTACGAGCAGTACTTC. This translates into CASSNQPIGTGVSYEQYF. This rearrangement joins TRBV7-2 to TRBJ2-7; 10 nucleotides line up with TRBD1. The CDR3 runs to 18 residues. Unmatched junction bases numbered 13, after V lost 5 bases and J lost 0 bases. CDR1 is SGHTA and CDR2 is FQGNSA in the germline V gene.

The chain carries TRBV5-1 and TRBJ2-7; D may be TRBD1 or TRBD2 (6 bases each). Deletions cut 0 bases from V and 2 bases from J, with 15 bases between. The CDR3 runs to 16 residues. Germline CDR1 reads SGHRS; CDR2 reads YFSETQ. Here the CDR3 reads CASSLAGGLRAYEQYF. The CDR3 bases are TGCGCCAGCAGCTTGGCCGGGGGCCTCCGAGCCTACGAGCAGTACTTC.

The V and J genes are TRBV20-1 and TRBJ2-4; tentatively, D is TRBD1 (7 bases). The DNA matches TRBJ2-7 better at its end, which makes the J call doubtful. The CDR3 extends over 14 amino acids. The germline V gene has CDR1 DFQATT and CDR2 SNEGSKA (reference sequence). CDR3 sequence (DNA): TGCAGTGCTAGCGCGGGACAGAGGGCCCGCGAGCAGTACTTC. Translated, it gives CSASAGQRAREQYF.

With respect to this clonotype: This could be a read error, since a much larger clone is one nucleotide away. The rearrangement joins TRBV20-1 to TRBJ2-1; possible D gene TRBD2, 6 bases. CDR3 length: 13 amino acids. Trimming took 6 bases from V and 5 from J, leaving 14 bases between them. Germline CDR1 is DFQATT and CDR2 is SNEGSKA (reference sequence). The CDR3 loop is CSALARHHNEQFF. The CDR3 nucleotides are TGCAGTGCCCTAGCGCGGCACCACAATGAGCAGTTCTTC.

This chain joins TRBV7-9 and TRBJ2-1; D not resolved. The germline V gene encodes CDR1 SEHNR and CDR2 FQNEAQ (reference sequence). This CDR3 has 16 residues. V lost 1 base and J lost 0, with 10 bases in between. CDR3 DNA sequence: TGTGCCAGCAGCTTAGTTGGGCAGCCCTCCTACAATGAGCAGTTCTTC. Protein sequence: CASSLVGQPSYNEQFF.

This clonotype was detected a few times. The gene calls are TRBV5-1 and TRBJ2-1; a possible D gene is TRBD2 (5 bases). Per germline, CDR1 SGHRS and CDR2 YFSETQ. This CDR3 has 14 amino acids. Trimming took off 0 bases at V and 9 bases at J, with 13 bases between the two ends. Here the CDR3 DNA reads TGCGCCAGCAGCTTGGTGGTTAGCGCGGGTGAGCAGTTCTTC. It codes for CASSLVVSAGEQFF.

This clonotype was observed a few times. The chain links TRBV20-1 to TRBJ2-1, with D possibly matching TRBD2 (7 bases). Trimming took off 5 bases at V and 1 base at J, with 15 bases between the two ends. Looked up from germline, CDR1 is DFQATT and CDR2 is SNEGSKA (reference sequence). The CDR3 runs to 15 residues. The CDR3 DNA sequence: TGCAGTGCTCTCCCCCGGGGGGCTTCCTACAATGAGCAGTTCTTC. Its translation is CSALPRGASYNEQFF.

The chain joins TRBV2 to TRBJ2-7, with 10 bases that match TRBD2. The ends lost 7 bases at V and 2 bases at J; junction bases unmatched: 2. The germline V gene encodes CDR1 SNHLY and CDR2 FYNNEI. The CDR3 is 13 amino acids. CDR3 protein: CASISGRAYEQYF. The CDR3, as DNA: TGTGCCAGCATCAGCGGGAGGGCCTACGAGCAGTACTTC.